The 27 T cell receptor beta chains below all came from one sample that was sequenced in a study of response to subunit inactivated influenza vaccine. One entry per CDR3 protein results from TCRdb running MiXCR on the RT-PCR reads. The sample includes approximately 700,000 distinct CDR3 sequences, approximately 15% seen only once; the top ten take 11%. The source material was PBMCs from blood, sampled 12 days after vaccination. These receptors came from a man aged 50 to 60 who received an inactivated influenza vaccine.

This chain uses TRBV12-3 or TRBV12-4 with TRBJ1-5, with 10 bases aligning to TRBD1. CDR3 length equals 18 residues. V was pared by 6 bases and J by 0 bases, with 11 bases of the junction left unmatched. The CDR3 region is CASSQGQGRLGSNQPQHF. DNA of the CDR3: TGTGCCAGCAGCCAGGGACAGGGGCGTTTAGGTAGCAATCAGCCCCAGCATTTT.

This clonotype has ten or more counts. The V gene is TRBV7-9, the J gene TRBJ1-3; D not certain. CDR3 length: 16 residues. Germline loops: CDR1 SEHNR, CDR2 FQNEAQ (reference sequence). The V and J ends lost 5 bases and 4 bases respectively, with 18 bases between them. The DNA of the CDR3 is TGTGCCAGCAGCCCGTGGATGGTGGAGACCGGAAACACCATATATTTT. Translated, it gives CASSPWMVETGNTIYF.

This clonotype was seen a handful of times. The chain couples TRBV20-1 to TRBJ2-2; 9 bases agree with TRBD2. V shed 3 bases, J shed 4 bases, and the junction held 3 bases outside the gene matches. The CDR3 is 14 amino acids. Germline assignment: CDR1 DFQATT and CDR2 SNEGSKA (reference sequence). DNA of the CDR3: TGCAGTGCTAGTGCGGGAGGGCCCACCGGGGAGCTGTTTTTT. Translating it yields CSASAGGPTGELFF.

The chain has TRBV6-5 and TRBJ2-3; D might be TRBD2 (6 bases). V lost 10 bases and J lost 1, with 9 bases in between. Germline CDR1 MNHEY, CDR2 SVGAGI. The CDR3 sequence is 12 residues long. This chain's CDR3 is CATGGGTDTQYF. In nucleotides, the CDR3 is TGTGCCACAGGCGGGGGCACAGATACGCAGTATTTT.

In this sample, this clonotype turned up many times. The chain combines TRBV28 with TRBJ1-4; D is possibly TRBD1 (6 bases). CDR1 and CDR2 from the germline V gene are MDHEN and SYDVKM. V lost 4 bases to trimming and J lost 3 bases, with 12 bases between them. The CDR3 totals 15 residues. The CDR3 spells CASSSAGEANEKLFF. The CDR3, as DNA: TGTGCCAGCAGTTCTGCAGGGGAGGCTAATGAAAAACTGTTTTTT.

This clonotype was seen a few times. V and J are TRBV7-2 and TRBJ2-7; 10 bases line up with TRBD1. This CDR3 comprises 16 residues. Germline V gives CDR1 SGHTA, CDR2 FQGNSA. V dropped 4 bases and J dropped 7; count of bases not matched to a gene: 13. CDR3 loop: CASSSSGTGAFWEQYF. The CDR3 DNA reads TGTGCCAGCAGCTCATCCGGGACAGGGGCCTTTTGGGAGCAGTACTTC. Using reference TRBV7-2 and TRBJ2-7 for the parts outside the CDR3, the full variable domain is GAGVSQSPSNKVTEKGKDVELRCDPISGHTALYWYRQSLGQGLEFLIYFQGNSAPDKSGLPSDRFSAERTGGSVSTLTIQRTQQEDSAVYLCASSSSGTGAFWEQYFGPGTRLTVT.

The chain links TRBV28 to TRBJ2-7; 9 nucleotides line up with TRBD2. Germline values: CDR1 MDHEN, CDR2 SYDVKM. The CDR3 spans 16 residues. V shed 6 bases, J shed 3 bases, and the junction held 12 bases outside the gene matches. The CDR3 bases are TGTGCCAGCAGCTTAGCGGGAGTCCCGGGAAACTACGAGCAGTACTTC. It codes for CASSLAGVPGNYEQYF.

This clonotype was seen ten or more times. This chain joins TRBV18 and TRBJ2-2, with a possible D match to TRBD2 (6 bases). CDR1 is KGHSH and CDR2 is LQKENI in the germline V gene. The V and J ends lost 5 bases and 3 bases respectively, with 13 bases between them. This CDR3 is 15 amino acids long. The chain's CDR3 is CASSVRDSYTGELFF. The CDR3 bases are TGTGCCAGCTCAGTACGGGACTCCTACACCGGGGAGCTGTTTTTT. The full variable domain, rest sourced from reference TRBV18 and TRBJ2-2, is NAGVMQNPRHLVRRRGQEARLRCSPMKGHSHVYWYRQLPEEGLKFMVYLQKENIIDESGMPKERFSAEFPKEGPSILRIQQVVRGDSAAYFCASSVRDSYTGELFFGEGSRLTVL.

The J gene is TRBJ1-4, the V gene TRBV5-1; 9 nucleotides line up with TRBD1. The CDR3 loop spans 15 amino acids. Trimming took 4 bases from V and 4 from J; bases not matched to a gene: 5. Germline CDR1 reads SGHRS; CDR2 reads YFSETQ. In nucleotides, the CDR3 is TGCGCCAGCAGCGTGCGACAGGGGGGTAATGAAAAACTGTTTTTT. This encodes CASSVRQGGNEKLFF.

In its sample, this clonotype was seen a few times. The chain has TRBV29-1 and TRBJ2-1; weak D call: TRBD2 (6 bases). CDR3 length: 13 amino acids. The germline gives CDR1 SQVTM, CDR2 ANQGSEA. Trimming took 7 bases from V and 7 from J, leaving 17 bases between them. CDR3: CSGRVAFGNEQFF. The CDR3 nucleotides are TGCAGCGGGAGGGTGGCGTTCGGGAATGAGCAGTTCTTC.

This clonotype has more than one count but fewer than ten. This sequence joins TRBV4-3 and TRBJ2-7, with 9 bases aligning to TRBD2. CDR3 length: 14 residues. Germline-derived CDR1 and CDR2 are LGHNA and YSLEER. V trimming: 1 base; J trimming: 4 bases; junction bases outside the gene matches: 2. This CDR3 reads CASSQALAGYEQYF. As DNA, the CDR3 is TGCGCCAGCAGCCAAGCACTAGCGGGTTACGAGCAGTACTTC.

This chain joins TRBV12-3 or TRBV12-4 and TRBJ1-2; TRBD1 aligns across 10 bases. The CDR3 sequence is 14 residues long. The V segment lost 7 bases and the J segment 3 bases; nucleotides outside the gene matches: 5. The CDR3 nucleotides read TGTGCCAGCACCGAGACAGGGGGCCACTATGGCTACACCTTC. The encoded protein is CASTETGGHYGYTF.

This clonotype was counted a few times. The genes are TRBV11-2 and TRBJ2-5; 8 bases align to TRBD2. The CDR3 length is 20 residues. CDR1 and CDR2 from the germline V gene are SGHAT and FQNNGV. V shed 5 bases, J shed 0 bases, and the junction held 20 bases outside the gene matches. The CDR3 protein is CASSLIFSRLRGGYQETQYF. The DNA of the CDR3 is TGTGCCAGCAGCCTCATTTTTAGCCGTTTACGGGGGGGGTACCAAGAGACCCAGTACTTC.

This clonotype was counted at least ten times. This chain uses TRBV4-2 with TRBJ2-3; 10 nucleotides match TRBD1. This CDR3 is built from 15 residues. After removal of 4 bases from V and 3 bases from J, the junction contained 4 bases not matched to a gene. Germline assignment: CDR1 LGHNA and CDR2 YNFKEQ. Written as DNA, the CDR3 is TGTGCCAGCAGCCGGGACAGGGGAGGAACAGATACGCAGTATTTT. The encoded protein is CASSRDRGGTDTQYF.

V is TRBV24-1 and J is TRBJ2-7; D is perhaps TRBD1 (5 bases). CDR3 length: 13 amino acids. Germline V gives CDR1 KGHDR, CDR2 SFDVKD. The V and J ends lost 0 bases and 4 bases respectively, with 6 bases between them. CDR3: CATSDLQGYEQYF. The CDR3 DNA follows: TGTGCCACCAGTGATTTGCAGGGTTACGAGCAGTACTTC.

This clonotype was seen only a few times. The chain links TRBV7-9 to TRBJ2-1; D not resolved. The CDR3 totals 13 residues. With 3 bases removed from V and 4 bases from J, the gap between germline ends came to 7 bases. Germline CDR1 reads SEHNR; CDR2 reads FQNEAQ (reference sequence). The CDR3 DNA reads as TGTGCCAGCAGCTTGATCCCATACAATGAGCAGTTCTTC. It is translated as CASSLIPYNEQFF.

This clonotype was counted a few times. V is TRBV4-2 and J is TRBJ2-3, with D possibly matching TRBD2 (6 bases). V lost 1 base and J lost 4, with 15 bases in between. In germline, CDR1 is LGHNA, CDR2 YNFKEQ. The CDR3 totals 16 residues. Here the CDR3 reads CASSQVGGGGADTQYF. The CDR3 DNA reads TGTGCCAGCAGCCAAGTCGGGGGAGGTGGTGCAGATACGCAGTATTTT.

This clonotype was counted only a few times. The chain couples TRBV4-2 to TRBJ2-1, with a possible D match to TRBD2 (5 bases). The CDR3 consists of 15 residues. Germline V gene sequence: CDR1 LGHNA, CDR2 YNFKEQ. The V end was cut by 0 bases, the J end by 0 bases, with 6 bases between. CDR3 sequence: CASSQERVSYNEQFF. CDR3 nucleotides: TGTGCCAGCAGCCAAGAGAGGGTCTCCTACAATGAGCAGTTCTTC.

The sample holds many counts of this clonotype. The chain combines TRBV11-2 with TRBJ2-7; D is ambiguous. The V end lost 2 bases, the J end lost 4 bases, and 9 bases lay between the germline ends. The germline V gene has CDR1 SGHAT and CDR2 FQNNGV. This CDR3 comprises 13 residues. The CDR3 here is CASSLRPTYEQYF. The CDR3 DNA follows: TGTGCCAGCAGCTTAAGACCGACATACGAGCAGTACTTC.

The table lists this clonotype with a few counts. This rearrangement joins TRBV5-1 to TRBJ2-1, with D hard to call. Trimming pared 1 base from V and 2 bases from J, leaving 7 bases between. CDR3 length equals 14 residues. Germline assignment: CDR1 SGHRS and CDR2 YFSETQ. The CDR3 DNA sequence: TGCGCCAGCAGCTTGACTCTTACCTACAATGAGCAGTTCTTC. This codes for CASSLTLTYNEQFF. Drawing the rest from reference TRBV5-1 and TRBJ2-1, the complete variable domain is KAGVTQTPRYLIKTRGQQVTLSCSPISGHRSVSWYQQTPGQGLQFLFEYFSETQRNKGNFPGRFSGRQFSNSRSEMNVSTLELGDSALYLCASSLTLTYNEQFFGPGTRLTVL.

The chain recombines TRBV20-1 with TRBJ2-3; 14 nucleotides line up with TRBD2. CDR3 size: 15 residues. Trimming at V came to 4 bases and at J to 7 bases, leaving 7 bases not matched to a gene. The germline CDR1 and CDR2 sequences are DFQATT and SNEGSKA (reference sequence). CDR3 protein: CSAIGLAGGGYTQYF. The CDR3 nucleotides read TGCAGTGCTATCGGACTAGCGGGGGGTGGGTATACGCAGTATTTT.

Only one count was recorded for this clonotype. The chain recombines TRBV20-1 with TRBJ2-6; 7 bases map to TRBD2. Germline V gives CDR1 DFQATT, CDR2 SNEGSKA (reference sequence). The junction had 5 bases not matched to a gene; V was cut back by 4 bases and J by 2 bases. The CDR3 loop spans 15 amino acids. CDR3 protein: CSAKSGLAGANVLTF. The CDR3, as DNA: TGCAGTGCTAAGAGCGGACTAGCTGGGGCCAACGTCCTGACTTTC.

The chain carries TRBV7-2 and TRBJ2-5; tentatively, D is TRBD1 or TRBD2 (5 bases each). This CDR3 is built from 14 residues. Trimming shortened V by 5 bases and J by 3 bases, and 13 bases separated the two germline ends. The germline gives CDR1 SGHTA, CDR2 FQGNSA. The DNA of the CDR3 is TGTGCCAGCAGCCGAGGGACGGTAAAAGAGACCCAGTACTTC. Protein: CASSRGTVKETQYF.

A few counts support this clonotype. The chain combines TRBV7-9 with TRBJ1-2; weak D call: TRBD1 (5 bases). There are 17 residues in the CDR3. CDR1 and CDR2 from the germline V gene are SEHNR and FQNEAQ (reference sequence). Trimming took 5 bases from V and 4 from J, leaving 23 bases between them. This CDR3 reads CASSQGVLGAALYGYTF. The CDR3 coding sequence is TGTGCCAGCAGCCAGGGAGTTTTAGGGGCCGCGCTCTATGGCTACACCTTC.

The chain carries TRBV12-3 or TRBV12-4 and TRBJ2-2, with 7 positions matching TRBD1. J gave up 0 bases and V 7 bases, and 8 bases lay outside the gene matches. CDR3 size: 16 residues. The CDR3 loop is CASKGRGTANTGELFF. The CDR3 bases are TGTGCCAGCAAAGGAAGGGGGACAGCGAACACCGGGGAGCTGTTTTTT.

This clonotype showed up many times. The J gene is TRBJ2-3, the V gene TRBV29-1, with 7 nucleotides matching TRBD1. The CDR3 has 13 residues. Germline assignment: CDR1 SQVTM and CDR2 ANQGSEA. V trimming: 4 bases; J trimming: 3 bases; junction bases outside the gene matches: 4. The DNA for the CDR3 is TGCAGCGTTGGACAGGGTGTGACAGATACGCAGTATTTT. This codes for CSVGQGVTDTQYF.

V gene TRBV28 combines with J gene TRBJ1-3; TRBD1 aligns across 10 bases. The V and J ends lost 5 bases and 8 bases, in that order; junction bases with no gene match: 6. Germline CDR1 MDHEN, CDR2 SYDVKM. The CDR3 has 14 residues. CDR3 residues: CASSLRTGGHTIYF. CDR3 DNA: TGTGCCAGCAGTCTTCGGACAGGGGGACACACCATATATTTT.